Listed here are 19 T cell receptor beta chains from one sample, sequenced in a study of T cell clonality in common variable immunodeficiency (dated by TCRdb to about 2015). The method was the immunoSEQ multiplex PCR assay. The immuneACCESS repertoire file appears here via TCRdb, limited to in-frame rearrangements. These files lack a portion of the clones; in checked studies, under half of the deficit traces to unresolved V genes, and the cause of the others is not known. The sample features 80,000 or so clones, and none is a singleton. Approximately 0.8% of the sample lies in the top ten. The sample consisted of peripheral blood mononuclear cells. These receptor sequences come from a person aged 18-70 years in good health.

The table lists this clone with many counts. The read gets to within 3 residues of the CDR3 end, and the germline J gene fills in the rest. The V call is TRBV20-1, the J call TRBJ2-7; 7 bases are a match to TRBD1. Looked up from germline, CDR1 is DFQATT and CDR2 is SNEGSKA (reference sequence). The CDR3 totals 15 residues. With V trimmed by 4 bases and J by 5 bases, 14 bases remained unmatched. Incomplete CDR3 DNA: TGCAGTGCTATAGATGGGAGACAGGGTGTCCACGAG. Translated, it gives CSAIDGRQGVHE. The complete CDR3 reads CSAIDGRQGVHEQYF.

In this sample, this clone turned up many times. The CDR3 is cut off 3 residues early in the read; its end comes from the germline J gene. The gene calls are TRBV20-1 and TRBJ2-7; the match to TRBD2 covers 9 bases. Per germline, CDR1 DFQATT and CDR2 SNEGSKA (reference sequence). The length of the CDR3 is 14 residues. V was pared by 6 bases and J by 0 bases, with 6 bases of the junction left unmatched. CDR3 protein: CSALAGADSYEQYF. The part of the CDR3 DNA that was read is TGCAGTGCATTAGCGGGAGCGGACTCCTACGAG.

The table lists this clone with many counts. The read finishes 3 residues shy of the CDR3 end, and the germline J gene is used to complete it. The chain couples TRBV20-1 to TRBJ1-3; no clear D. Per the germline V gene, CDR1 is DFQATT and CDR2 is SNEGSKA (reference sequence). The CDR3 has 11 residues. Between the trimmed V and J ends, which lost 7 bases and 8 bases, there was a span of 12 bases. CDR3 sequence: CSGLRGDTIYF. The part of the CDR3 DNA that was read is TGCAGTGGGCTACGGGGAGACACC.

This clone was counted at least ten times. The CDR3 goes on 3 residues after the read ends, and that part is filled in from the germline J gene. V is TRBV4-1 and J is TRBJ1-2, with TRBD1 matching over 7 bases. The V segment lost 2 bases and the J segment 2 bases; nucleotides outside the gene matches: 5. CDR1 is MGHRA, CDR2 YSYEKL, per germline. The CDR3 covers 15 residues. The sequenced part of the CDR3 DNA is TGCGCCAGCAGCCAAATGACAGGGTTGAACTATGGC. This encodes CASSQMTGLNYG. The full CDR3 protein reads CASSQMTGLNYGYTF.

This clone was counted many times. The CDR3 bases that were read are TGTGCCAGCAGCCCAGCCGGCAGGGCCCACGAG. As protein: CASSPAGRAHE. The entire CDR3 sequence reads CASSPAGRAHEQYF. This chain connects TRBV11-2 to TRBJ2-7; D may be TRBD1 (5 bases). Read data end 3 residues before the CDR3 end; the end is taken from the germline J gene. There are 14 residues in the CDR3. The germline V gene has CDR1 SGHAT and CDR2 FQNNGV. Trimming cost V 5 bases and J 5 bases, with 16 bases left between them.

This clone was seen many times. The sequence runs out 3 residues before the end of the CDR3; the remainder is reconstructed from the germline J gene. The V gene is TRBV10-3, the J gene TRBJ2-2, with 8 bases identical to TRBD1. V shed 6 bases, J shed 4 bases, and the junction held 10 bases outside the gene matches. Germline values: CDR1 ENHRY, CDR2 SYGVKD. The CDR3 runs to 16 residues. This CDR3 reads CAIRDSAQGGTGELFF. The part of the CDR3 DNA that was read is TGTGCCATCAGGGACTCGGCACAGGGGGGCACCGGGGAG.

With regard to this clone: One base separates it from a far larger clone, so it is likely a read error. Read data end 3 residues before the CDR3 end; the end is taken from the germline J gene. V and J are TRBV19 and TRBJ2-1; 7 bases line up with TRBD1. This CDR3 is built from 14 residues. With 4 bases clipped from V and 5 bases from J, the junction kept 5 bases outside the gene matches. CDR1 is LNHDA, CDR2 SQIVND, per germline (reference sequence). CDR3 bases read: TGTGCCAGTAGTACCCTAGGGGGCCACAATGAG. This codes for CASSTLGGHNE. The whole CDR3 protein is CASSTLGGHNEQFF.

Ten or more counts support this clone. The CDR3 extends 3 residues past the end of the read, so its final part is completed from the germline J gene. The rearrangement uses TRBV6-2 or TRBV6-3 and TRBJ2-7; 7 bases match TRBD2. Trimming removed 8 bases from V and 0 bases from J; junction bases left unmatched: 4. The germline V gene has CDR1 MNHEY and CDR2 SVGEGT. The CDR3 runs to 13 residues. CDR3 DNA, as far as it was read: TGTGCCAGCGAGCGGGAAAGCTCCTACGAG. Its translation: CASERESSYE. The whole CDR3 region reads CASERESSYEQYF.

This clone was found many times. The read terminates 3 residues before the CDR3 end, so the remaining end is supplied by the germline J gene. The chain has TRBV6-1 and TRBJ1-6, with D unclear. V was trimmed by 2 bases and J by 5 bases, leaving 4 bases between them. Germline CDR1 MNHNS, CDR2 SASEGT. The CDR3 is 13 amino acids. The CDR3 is CASSEQDNSPLHF. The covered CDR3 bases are TGTGCCAGCAGTGAACAGGATAATTCACCC.

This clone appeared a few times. The covered CDR3 bases are TGTGCCAGCAGCTTAGTAGGGTTGAACACTGAA. This codes for CASSLVGLNTE. The whole CDR3 reads CASSLVGLNTEAFF. The chain has TRBV7-6 and TRBJ1-1, with no clear D. The CDR3 end is not reached by the read, which stops 3 residues before it; the germline J gene fills it in. CDR3 length equals 14 residues. V was trimmed by 1 base and J by 0 bases, leaving 6 bases between them. Germline lookup yields CDR1 SGHVS and CDR2 FNYEAQ.

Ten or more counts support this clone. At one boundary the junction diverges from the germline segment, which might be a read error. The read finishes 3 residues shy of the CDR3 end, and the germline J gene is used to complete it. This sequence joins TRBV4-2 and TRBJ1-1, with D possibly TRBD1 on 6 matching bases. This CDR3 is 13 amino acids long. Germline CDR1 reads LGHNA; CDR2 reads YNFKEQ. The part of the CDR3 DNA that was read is TGCGCCAGCAGCCAAGATCTAGGGGGTGAA. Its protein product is CASSQDLGGE. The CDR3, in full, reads CASSQDLGGEAFF.

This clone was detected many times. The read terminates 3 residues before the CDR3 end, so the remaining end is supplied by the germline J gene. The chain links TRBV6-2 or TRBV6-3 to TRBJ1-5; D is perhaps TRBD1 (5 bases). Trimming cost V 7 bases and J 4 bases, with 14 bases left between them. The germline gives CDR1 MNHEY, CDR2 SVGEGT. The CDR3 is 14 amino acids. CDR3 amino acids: CASTHRGVNQPQHF. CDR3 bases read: TGTGCCAGCACCCACCGGGGGGTAAATCAGCCC.

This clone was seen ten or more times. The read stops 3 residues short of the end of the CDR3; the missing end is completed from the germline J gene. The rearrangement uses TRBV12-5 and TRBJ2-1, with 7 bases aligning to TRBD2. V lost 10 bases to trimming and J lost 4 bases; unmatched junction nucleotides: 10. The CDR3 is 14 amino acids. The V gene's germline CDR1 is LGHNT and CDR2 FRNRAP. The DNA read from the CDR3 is TGTGCTATCCAGGGAGGGCCTGGTTACAATGAG. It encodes CAIQGGPGYNE. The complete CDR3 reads CAIQGGPGYNEQFF.

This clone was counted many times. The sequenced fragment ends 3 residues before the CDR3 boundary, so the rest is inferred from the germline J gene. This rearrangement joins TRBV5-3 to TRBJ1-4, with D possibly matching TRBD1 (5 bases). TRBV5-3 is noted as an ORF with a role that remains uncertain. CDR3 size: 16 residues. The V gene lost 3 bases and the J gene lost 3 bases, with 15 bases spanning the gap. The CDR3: CARSSRGNGSNEKLFF. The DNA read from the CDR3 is TGTGCCAGAAGCTCCCGGGGGAACGGGTCTAATGAAAAA.

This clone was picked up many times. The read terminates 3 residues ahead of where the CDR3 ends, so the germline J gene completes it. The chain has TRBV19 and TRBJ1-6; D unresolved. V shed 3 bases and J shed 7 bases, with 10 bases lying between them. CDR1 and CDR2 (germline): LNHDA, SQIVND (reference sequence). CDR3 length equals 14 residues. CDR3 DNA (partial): TGTGCCAGTAGTATCTTAGAGACAAATTCACCC. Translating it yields CASSILETNSP. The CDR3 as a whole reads CASSILETNSPLHF.

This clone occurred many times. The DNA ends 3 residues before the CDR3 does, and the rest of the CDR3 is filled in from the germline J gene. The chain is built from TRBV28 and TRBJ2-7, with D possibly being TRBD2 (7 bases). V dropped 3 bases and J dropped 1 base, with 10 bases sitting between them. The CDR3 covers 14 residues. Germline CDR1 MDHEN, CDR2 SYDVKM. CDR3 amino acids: CASSLGGGSYEQYF. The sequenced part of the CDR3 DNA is TGTGCCAGCAGTTTGGGAGGGGGTTCCTACGAG.

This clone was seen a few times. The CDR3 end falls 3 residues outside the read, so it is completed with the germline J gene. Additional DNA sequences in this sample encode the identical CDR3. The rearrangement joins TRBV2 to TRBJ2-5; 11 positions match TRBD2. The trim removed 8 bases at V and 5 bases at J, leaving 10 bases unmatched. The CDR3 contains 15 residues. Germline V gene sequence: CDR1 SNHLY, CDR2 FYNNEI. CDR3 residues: CASLGTSGIQETQYF. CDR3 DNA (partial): TGTGCCAGCCTTGGGACTAGCGGAATCCAGGAGACC.

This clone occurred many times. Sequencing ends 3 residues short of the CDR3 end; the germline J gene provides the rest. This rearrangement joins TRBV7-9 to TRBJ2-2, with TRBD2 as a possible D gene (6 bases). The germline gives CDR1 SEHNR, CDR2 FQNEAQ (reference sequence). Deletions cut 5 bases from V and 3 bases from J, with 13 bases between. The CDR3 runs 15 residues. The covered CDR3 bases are TGTGCCAGCAGCCGGTCGGGGGTACACACCGGGGAG. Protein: CASSRSGVHTGE. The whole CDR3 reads CASSRSGVHTGELFF.

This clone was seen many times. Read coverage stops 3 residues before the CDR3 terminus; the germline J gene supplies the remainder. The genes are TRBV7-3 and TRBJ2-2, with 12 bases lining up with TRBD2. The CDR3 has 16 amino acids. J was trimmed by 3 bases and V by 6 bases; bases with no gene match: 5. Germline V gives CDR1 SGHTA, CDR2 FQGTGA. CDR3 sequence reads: CASRTSGGPDTGELFF. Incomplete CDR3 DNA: TGTGCCAGCAGGACTAGCGGGGGCCCCGACACCGGGGAG.